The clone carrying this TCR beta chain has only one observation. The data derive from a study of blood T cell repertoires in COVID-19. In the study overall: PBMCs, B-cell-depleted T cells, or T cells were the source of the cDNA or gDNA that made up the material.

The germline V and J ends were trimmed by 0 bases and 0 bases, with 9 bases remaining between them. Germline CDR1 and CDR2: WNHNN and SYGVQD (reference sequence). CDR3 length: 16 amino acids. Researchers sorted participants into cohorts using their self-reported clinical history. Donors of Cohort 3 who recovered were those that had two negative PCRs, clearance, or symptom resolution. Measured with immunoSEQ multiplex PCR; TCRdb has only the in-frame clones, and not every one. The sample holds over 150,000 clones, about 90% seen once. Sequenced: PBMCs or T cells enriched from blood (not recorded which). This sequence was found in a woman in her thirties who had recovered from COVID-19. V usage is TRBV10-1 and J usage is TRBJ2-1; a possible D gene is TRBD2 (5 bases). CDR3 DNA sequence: TGCGCCAGCAGTGAGTCTCGGGGAAGCTCCTACAATGAGCAGTTCTTC. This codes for CASSESRGSSYNEQFF.